This is a list of T cell receptor beta chains from one sample in a study of blood T cell repertoires in COVID-19. Only in-frame clones appear in the TCRdb table, and some are missing; sequencing was by immunoSEQ multiplex PCR. The repertoire includes around 230,000 clones, 75% to 90% of them detected once, and around 9% sits in the top ten. The sequencing sample was made of PBMCs or T cells enriched from blood (not recorded which). Receptors originate from a man aged 35-49 years who had recovered from COVID-19. Both conserved end residues are trimmed from each CDR3. The D gene is left open where the match is weak.

.	11	TRBV12-3/TRBV12-4	ASSSQGGYGYT
.	9	TRBV24-1	ATDSYRHGY
.	10	TRBV3-1/TRBV3-2	ASSQVAGIHT
.	14	TRBV6-5	ASSYSFRSGGQPQH
TRBD2	14	TRBV3-1/TRBV3-2	ASSQGGGSWSGELF
TRBD1	12	TRBV27	ASSYRTGGYGYT
.	15	TRBV3-1/TRBV3-2	ASSRRKGGGFQETQY
.	12	TRBV6-6	ASSLPGGRTEAF
TRBD1	13	TRBV4-1	ASSPAGQGYSPLH
TRBD2	16	TRBV5-6	ASSTRTSGRKNTGELF
.	12	TRBV19	ASTSFSGGYGYT
TRBD2	15	TRBV9	ASSVATGTTSYNEQF
.	9	TRBV20-1	SASSNYGYT
.	14	TRBV12-1	ASSFELAGPTDTQY
.	13	TRBV6-6	ASEGGLGGPGEQF
.	10	TRBV5-1	ASSPDSYGYT
TRBD2	13	TRBV20-1	SPRATSGGYNEQF
.	13	TRBV4-1	ASSQGLQIYNEQF
.	15	TRBV5-1	ASSLKAGAEAKNIQY
.	13	TRBV19	ASRKSWQDTYGYT
.	11	TRBV11-2	ASSYNMNTEAF
TRBD2	18	TRBV24-1	ATSDLDIMASGGITDTQY
TRBD1	14	TRBV23-1	ASSQGQGISGNTIY
.	12	TRBV19	ASTVSSGYNEQF
.	12	TRBV7-6	ASSFLAKNTEAF
.	13	TRBV27	ASSLLSSYNSPLH
.	11	TRBV7-8	ASSLGGGNEQF
TRBD1	13	TRBV9	ASSQTGGYGNTIY
.	13	TRBV9	ASTLSVGGQDGYT
TRBD1	11	TRBV6-5	ASRSTGWGGYT
.	15	TRBV9	ASSVTFGGGRNTEAF
TRBD1	11	TRBV7-9	ASSLNDRVAQY
.	12	TRBV18	ASSSATSQETQY
.	11	TRBV19	ASSHRQTNEQF
TRBD2	15	TRBV19	ASSTTHTSGRRDTQY
.	13	TRBV5-6	ASSLAPGRGEKLF
TRBD1	14	TRBV24-1	ATSDARTGGSYGYT
.	11	TRBV6-9	ASNPPGVYGYT
TRBD1	13	TRBV5-1	ASSFNPGQGESAF
TRBD2	13	TRBV19	ASSMGGSSYNEQF
.	11	TRBV28	ASIFSQGHEQF
.	9	TRBV30	AWSVADEQY
TRBD1	13	TRBV7-8	ASTPGGLSSYEQY
.	14	TRBV14	ASSPIGGGRNTEAF
TRBD1	12	TRBV5-1	ASSLGGTEDIQY
TRBD1	13	TRBV6-5	ASSDRAFANEKLF
.	10	TRBV2	ASSPKYQPQH
TRBD1	11	TRBV9	ASSAGTGELYT
TRBD1	9	TRBV20-1	SGRQGTGYT
TRBD1	16	TRBV27	ASTQGRDSIRRGYGYT
TRBD1	14	TRBV5-1	ASSLAGGPNYNEQF
TRBD1	11	TRBV5-4	ASSLQGDPGYT
.	12	TRBV14	ASSLQLTSSEQY
.	11	TRBV5-6	ASSLAGQLKLE